This paragraph reports one T cell receptor beta chain. In germline, CDR1 is KGHSH, CDR2 LQKENI. The CDR3 contains 16 residues. V gave up 0 bases and J gave up 6 bases, with 15 bases separating them. The source of the sample is a study of blood T cell repertoires in COVID-19. In the study overall: Spain, Italy and the United States supplied samples that represented acute and convalescent COVID-19. Nucleic acid was either cDNA or gDNA, and it came from T cells, B-cell-depleted T cells, or PBMCs.

In the authors' methods: It was from reference gene primer amplification that nucleated cell counts were estimated. Profiled with immunoSEQ multiplex PCR; TCRdb holds only in-frame clones, not every one. For V, J and clone size, that table is used; D and trimming come from the DNA. The sample holds some 190,000 clones, 88% seen once. The sample consisted of peripheral blood. The chain has TRBV18 and TRBJ1-3; the D is unclear. The clonotype comes from a human donor in a cohort sampled during active COVID-19. The CDR3, as DNA: TGTGCCAGCTCACCACCTCTTCTAGTTTCGACAAACACCATATATTTT. Translating gives CASSPPLLVSTNTIYF.